These T cell receptor beta chains were read from a single sample in a study of PD-L1 blockade in urothelial cancer. Some clones are missing from TCRdb's copy, which holds only in-frame ones; the method was immunoSEQ multiplex PCR. The sample yields approximately 50,000 clones, roughly 82% seen once. The material sequenced was PBMCs, taken around atezolizumab (anti-PD-L1) treatment. The source is a middle-aged man with urothelial cancer. CDR3s include the opening cysteine and the closing phenylalanine or tryptophan. D genes are given only for firm matches. Rows may omit the clone size; those that give it use once, few, many or a size class.

D	V	J	size	DNA	CDR3
TRBD1	TRBV6-1	TRBJ2-1	few	TGTGCCAGCACCGAAGGACAGGGGGATATGGATGAGCAGTTCTTC	CASTEGQGDMDEQFF
TRBD2	TRBV9	TRBJ2-1	-	TGTGCCAGCAGCGGTGGCGGGGGGGCCTCCTACAATGAGCAGTTCTTC	CASSGGGGASYNEQFF
-	TRBV6-5	TRBJ1-2	-	TGTGCCAGCAGTTACTCGGGGCAGGGGCAATTCTATGGCTACACCTTC	CASSYSGQGQFYGYTF
-	TRBV25-1	TRBJ2-1	-	TGTGCCAGCAGTGACACTAGCACCAAAAGCTCCTACAATGAGCAGTTCTTC	CASSDTSTKSSYNEQFF
TRBD1	TRBV9	TRBJ2-5	-	TGTGCCAGCAGCGTAGGGACAGGGTGGGGGGAGACCCAGTACTTC	CASSVGTGWGETQYF
-	TRBV5-1	TRBJ2-7	-	TGCGCCAGCAGCTTGAGTGTATACCGGGTCAACGAGCAGTACTTC	CASSLSVYRVNEQYF
TRBD1	TRBV5-1	TRBJ2-7	few	TGCGCCAGCAGCCGGGACAGCCACTCCTACGAGCAGTACTTC	CASSRDSHSYEQYF
-	TRBV19	TRBJ1-4	-	TGTGCCAGTAGTATAGATCCCCTCAGGGATGCTAAAGCTAATGAAAAACTGTTTTTT	CASSIDPLRDAKANEKLFF
TRBD1	TRBV15	TRBJ1-2	-	TGTGCCACCAGCAGAGACCCTGACAGGGGTCAAGGCTACACCTTC	CATSRDPDRGQGYTF
-	TRBV30	TRBJ1-5	-	TGTGCCTGGAGTCTCGGACAGTCGAACAATCAGCCCCAGCATTTT	CAWSLGQSNNQPQHF
TRBD2	TRBV10-3	TRBJ2-1	once	TGTGCCATCAGACGGACTAGCGGGGAGCTTGTTGAGCAGTTCTTC	CAIRRTSGELVEQFF
-	TRBV30	TRBJ2-5	-	TGTGCCTGGAGTGGACGACCAAGGGGAGAGACCCAGTACTTC	CAWSGRPRGETQYF
-	TRBV19	TRBJ1-1	-	TGTGCCAGTAGTATAGTGGGGGCCAACACTGAAGCTTTCTTT	CASSIVGANTEAFF
TRBD1	TRBV5-1	TRBJ2-7	-	TGCGCCAGCCGCTACTCCGGGACAGGGTTGAACGAGCAGTACTTC	CASRYSGTGLNEQYF
-	TRBV20-1	TRBJ1-2	-	TGCAGTGCTAGAGGAGGCCAGGGCTACACCTTC	CSARGGQGYTF
-	TRBV18	TRBJ2-7	-	TGTGCCAGCTCACCAGTCACAGACGAGCAGTACTTC	CASSPVTDEQYF
TRBD1	TRBV27	TRBJ1-1	-	TGTGCCAGCAGTCTAACAGGGGGTGGGGCTGAAGCTTTCTTT	CASSLTGGGAEAFF
TRBD1	TRBV7-7	TRBJ2-7	-	TGTGCTAGCAGCCGAGACAGGGGGTACGAGCAGTACTTC	CASSRDRGYEQYF
TRBD1	TRBV12-5	TRBJ1-5	-	TGTGCTAGTGGTTCGCGACAGGGGCGAGAGCAGCCCCAGCATTTT	CASGSRQGREQPQHF
TRBD1	TRBV29-1	TRBJ2-7	-	TGCAGCGTTGAAGTGCGGGCGACAGGGGGCTCCTACGAGCAGTACTTC	CSVEVRATGGSYEQYF
TRBD1	TRBV11-2	TRBJ1-2	-	TGTGCCAGCAGACGCCCGGGACAGGGGCTCAACTATGGCTACACCTTC	CASRRPGQGLNYGYTF
TRBD2	TRBV7-2	TRBJ2-1	-	TGTGCCAGCAGCCCCCTAGCGGGAGGGCTTTACAATGAGCAGTTCTTC	CASSPLAGGLYNEQFF
-	TRBV15	TRBJ1-2	few	TGTGCCACCAGCCGAGCAGGCGGCAGGGATATGAATGGCTACACCTTC	CATSRAGGRDMNGYTF
TRBD1	TRBV28	TRBJ2-3	-	TGTGCCAGCAGTCCCCCGACAGGGGGCACAGATACGCAGTATTTT	CASSPPTGGTDTQYF
-	TRBV7-6	TRBJ2-5	-	TGTGCCAGCATTGGATGGGACACCCAAGAGACCCAGTACTTC	CASIGWDTQETQYF
-	TRBV30	TRBJ1-1	once	TGTGCCTGGACAAAGGGGTTTGGCACTGAAGCTTTCTTT	CAWTKGFGTEAFF
TRBD2	TRBV9	TRBJ2-1	-	TGTGCCAGCAGCTTCGGGGGGGCCTCCTACAATGAGCAGTTCTTC	CASSFGGASYNEQFF
-	TRBV9	TRBJ1-6	-	TGTGCCAGCAGCGTACCAGGGGAAAATTCACCCCTCCACTTT	CASSVPGENSPLHF
-	TRBV6-1	TRBJ2-2	once	TGTGCCAGCAAGGCGACAGGGAGGTTAGCCGGGGAGCTGTTTTTT	CASKATGRLAGELFF
-	TRBV30	TRBJ1-2	-	TGTGCCTGGAGTACCGAAAGAGCTGGCTACACCTTC	CAWSTERAGYTF
TRBD2	TRBV10-1	TRBJ2-3	-	TGCGCCAGCAGTCAAACTAGCGGGATCACAGATACGCAGTATTTT	CASSQTSGITDTQYF
TRBD2	TRBV5-1	TRBJ2-1	-	TGCGCCAGCAGCTTGCGGGGGGGCCCCAATGAGCAGTTCTTC	CASSLRGGPNEQFF
-	TRBV5-4	TRBJ1-3	once	TGTGCCAGCAGCACTGGGACTCAGGACACCATATATTTT	CASSTGTQDTIYF
TRBD2	TRBV19	TRBJ2-2	-	TGTGCCACTCGCCGGGGGGTCGCGAACACCGGGGAGCTGTTTTTT	CATRRGVANTGELFF
-	TRBV4-1	TRBJ1-4	-	TGCGCCAGCAGCCAAGTCAGGGCGGATGAAAAACTGTTTTTT	CASSQVRADEKLFF
TRBD1	TRBV27	TRBJ1-1	-	TGTGCCAGCAGTTTATTCGGACAGGGGATTTTTAGTCGCACTGAAGCTTTCTTT	CASSLFGQGIFSRTEAFF
-	TRBV19	TRBJ1-5	-	TGTGCCAGTAGTACAGGGTTGGGGCCCCAGCATTTT	CASSTGLGPQHF
TRBD1	TRBV5-1	TRBJ2-7	few	TGCGCCAGCAGCCCGGGACAGGGGGCGTATCACGAGCAGTACTTC	CASSPGQGAYHEQYF
-	TRBV11-2	TRBJ1-2	-	TGTGCCAGCAGCCGAACGGGGGGATATGGCTACACCTTC	CASSRTGGYGYTF
TRBD1	TRBV7-2	TRBJ2-5	-	TGTGCCAGCAGCTTAAGTCAGGGGGCTGGGGAGACCCAGTACTTC	CASSLSQGAGETQYF
-	TRBV11-2	TRBJ1-4	-	TGTGCCAGCAGCTCAAAGGGAAAGGACAGACATGAAAAACTGTTTTTT	CASSSKGKDRHEKLFF
TRBD2	TRBV14	TRBJ2-6	-	TGTGCCAGCAGCCGGGGGACTAGCTTTAACCCTGGGGCCAACGTCCTGACTTTC	CASSRGTSFNPGANVLTF
-	TRBV30	TRBJ1-5	-	TGTGCCTGGAGTTCCTCTCAGGGGATGAGCAATCAGCCCCAGCATTTT	CAWSSSQGMSNQPQHF
TRBD1	TRBV18	TRBJ2-3	once	TGTGCCAGCTCACCTGGGACAGGGGTGCTGACAGATACGCAGTATTTT	CASSPGTGVLTDTQYF
-	TRBV28	TRBJ2-2	few	TGTGCCAGCAGGGGGCAGCAGAACACCGGGGAGCTGTTTTTT	CASRGQQNTGELFF
-	TRBV5-1	TRBJ2-5	-	TGCGCCAGCAGCTTGGACGGGACAACCCAAGAGACCCAGTACTTC	CASSLDGTTQETQYF
TRBD2	TRBV29-1	TRBJ2-1	-	TGCAGCTCCGACCTGTTTAGCGGGGGGGAGTACAATGAGCAGTTCTTC	CSSDLFSGGEYNEQFF
-	TRBV6-5	TRBJ2-1	-	TGTGCCAGCAGCACTACTCATAACAGGGTGGGGTTCTTC	CASSTTHNRVGFF
TRBD1	TRBV7-7	TRBJ1-1	once	TGTGCTAGCAGTCGAGGACAGGGGGGTGAAGCTTTCTTT	CASSRGQGGEAFF
-	TRBV27	TRBJ2-2	many	TGTGCCAGCAGTTTACCCTACACCGGGGAGCTGTTTTTT	CASSLPYTGELFF
-	TRBV5-5	TRBJ2-7	-	TGTGCCAGCAGCTTGGCCGGGGGTGGGAGCTACGAGCAGTACTTC	CASSLAGGGSYEQYF
TRBD2	TRBV2	TRBJ2-5	-	TGTGCCAGCAGAAACGGACTAGTCAATGGAGAGACCCAGTACTTC	CASRNGLVNGETQYF
-	TRBV27	TRBJ1-5	-	TGTGCCAGCAGTTTATTAGGATCGGGGTTGTTGGGCAATCAGCCCCAGCATTTT	CASSLLGSGLLGNQPQHF